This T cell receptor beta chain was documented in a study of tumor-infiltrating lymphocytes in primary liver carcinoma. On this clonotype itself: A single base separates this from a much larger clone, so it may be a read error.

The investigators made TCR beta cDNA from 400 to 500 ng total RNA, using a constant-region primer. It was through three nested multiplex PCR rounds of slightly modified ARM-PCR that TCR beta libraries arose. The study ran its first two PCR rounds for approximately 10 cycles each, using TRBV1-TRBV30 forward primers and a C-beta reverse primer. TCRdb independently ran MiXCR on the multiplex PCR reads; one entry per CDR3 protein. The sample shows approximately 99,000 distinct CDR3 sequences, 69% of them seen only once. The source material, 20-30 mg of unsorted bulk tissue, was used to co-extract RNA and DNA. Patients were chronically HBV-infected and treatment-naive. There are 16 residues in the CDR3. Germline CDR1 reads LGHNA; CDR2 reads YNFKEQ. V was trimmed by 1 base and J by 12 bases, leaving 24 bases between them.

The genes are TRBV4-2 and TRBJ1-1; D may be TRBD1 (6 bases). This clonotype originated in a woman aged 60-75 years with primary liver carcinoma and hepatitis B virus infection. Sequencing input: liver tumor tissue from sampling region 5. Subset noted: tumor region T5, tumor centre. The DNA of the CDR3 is TGTGCCAGCAGCCAAGGGGGGCAGGGGATGAACACTGGATCTTTCTTT. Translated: CASSQGGQGMNTGSFF.